These 7 T cell receptor beta chains came from one sample sequenced in a study of long-term antiretroviral therapy in people with HIV. Run at survey level, the immunoSEQ assay was version v3.0. Libraries were prepared by immunoSEQ multiplex PCR; TCRdb keeps only in-frame clonotypes and omits some of them. Among approximately 25,000 clones listed, about 80% were seen once. This sample comprised unsorted PBMCs, obtained 1.2 years after starting antiretroviral therapy. The receptor set was obtained from a woman aged 40 to 49 with HIV.

The chain combines TRBV28 with TRBJ2-7; 10 bases fit TRBD2. Trimming at V came to 8 bases and at J to 5 bases, leaving 3 bases not matched to a gene. Germline assignment: CDR1 MDHEN and CDR2 SYDVKM. The CDR3 has 12 amino acids. Here the CDR3 reads CASASGSDEQYF. DNA for the CDR3: TGTGCCAGCGCTAGCGGGAGTGACGAGCAGTACTTC.

The genes are TRBV5-1 and TRBJ2-3; 8 nucleotides line up with TRBD1. The CDR3 covers 16 residues. The trim removed 4 bases at V and 1 base at J, leaving 8 bases unmatched. The germline gives CDR1 SGHRS, CDR2 YFSETQ. CDR3 nucleotide sequence: TGCGCCAGCAGCAGGGGACAGGCGAGGGGCACAGATACGCAGTATTTT. Its translation: CASSRGQARGTDTQYF. Drawing the rest from reference TRBV5-1 and TRBJ2-3, the complete variable domain is KAGVTQTPRYLIKTRGQQVTLSCSPISGHRSVSWYQQTPGQGLQFLFEYFSETQRNKGNFPGRFSGRQFSNSRSEMNVSTLELGDSALYLCASSRGQARGTDTQYFGPGTRLTVL.

The chain carries TRBV12-1 and TRBJ1-1; the DNA was not compared with TRBD1, the D call given in the table. TRBV12-1 is marked as a pseudogene. The CDR3 is 17 residues long. The CDR3 here is CASSFVGLGQGVTEAFF. DNA for the CDR3: TGTGCCAGCAGCTTTGTGGGGTTGGGGCAGGGGGTTACTGAAGCTTTCTTT.

CDR3 bases: TGTGCCAGCAGCCGAGGCGCGGTAGCCGGTGGGTCCCAGTACTTC. This codes for CASSRGAVAGGSQYF. The rearrangement joins TRBV14 to TRBJ2-5, with D hard to call. V was trimmed by 4 bases and J by 9 bases, leaving 21 bases between them. CDR1 SGHDN and CDR2 FVKESK come from the germline V gene. The CDR3 contains 15 residues.

This clone was counted between two and nine times. The CDR3 region has the DNA TGTGCCAGCAGTGACGGTGAAGCATACGGCTACACCTTC. The encoded protein is CASSDGEAYGYTF. The chain employs TRBV2 and TRBJ1-2; D unclear. The length of the CDR3 is 13 residues. CDR1 and CDR2 (germline): SNHLY, FYNNEI. V dropped 3 bases and J dropped 8 bases, with 13 bases sitting between them.

The DNA for the CDR3 is TGCGCCAGCAGCTTGGGCCCTCGGACAGGGAGCGCCTACGAGCAGTACTTC. Translating it yields CASSLGPRTGSAYEQYF. The rearrangement links TRBV5-1 to TRBJ2-7; 8 bases line up with TRBD1. The V gene's germline CDR1 is SGHRS and CDR2 YFSETQ. CDR3 length equals 17 residues. V shed 0 bases and J 2 bases; nucleotides not matched to a gene: 10. Combining the CDR3 with reference TRBV5-1 and TRBJ2-7 gives the whole variable domain KAGVTQTPRYLIKTRGQQVTLSCSPISGHRSVSWYQQTPGQGLQFLFEYFSETQRNKGNFPGRFSGRQFSNSRSEMNVSTLELGDSALYLCASSLGPRTGSAYEQYFGPGTRLTVT.

V and J are TRBV4-1 and TRBJ2-3; D is uncertain. This CDR3 has 17 residues. Germline V lookup: CDR1 MGHRA, CDR2 YSYEKL. V lost 0 bases, J lost 3 bases, and 16 bases lay in between. The CDR3 DNA follows: TGCGCCAGCAGCCAAGATGAGAGGTCCCAGTTGACAGATACGCAGTATTTT. Amino acid sequence: CASSQDERSQLTDTQYF.